The 17 T cell receptor beta chains listed next were all sequenced from one sample in a study of CD8+CD57+ T cells in acquired aplastic anemia. The study profiled TCR beta VDJ and CDR3 using genomic DNA as template. TCRdb itself ran the reads through MiXCR, one entry per CDR3 protein. The sample carries 150,000 to 200,000 distinct CDR3 sequences, roughly 48% recorded once. Specimen: sorted CD4+, CD8+, or CD8+CD57+ T cells (not recorded which) from PBMCs. The receptors were sampled from a human donor in good health.

This chain joins TRBV10-1 and TRBJ2-7, with 11 bases fitting TRBD1. The CDR3 is made up of 15 amino acids. The trim removed 3 bases at V and 4 bases at J, leaving 5 bases unmatched. Germline V gene sequence: CDR1 WNHNN, CDR2 SYGVQD (reference sequence). This CDR3 reads CASSDGGQGAYEQYF. CDR3 sequence (DNA): TGCGCCAGCAGTGACGGAGGACAGGGGGCGTACGAGCAGTACTTC.

CDR3 sequence: CSVNPGGTHQETQYF. The CDR3, as DNA: TGCAGCGTCAACCCAGGGGGGACTCACCAAGAGACCCAGTACTTC. V usage is TRBV29-1 and J usage is TRBJ2-5; a weak D match, TRBD1 (7 bases). Germline CDR1 SQVTM, CDR2 ANQGSEA. V lost 6 bases, J lost 0 bases, and 17 bases lay in between. CDR3 length: 15 residues.

This clonotype was detected ten times or more. V and J are TRBV20-1 and TRBJ1-5, with a possible D match to TRBD1 (6 bases). Germline V gene lookup returns CDR1 DFQATT and CDR2 SNEGSKA (reference sequence). Trimming took 3 bases from V and 1 from J, leaving 16 bases between them. This CDR3 comprises 16 residues. CDR3: CSARLGKRGSNQPQHF. The CDR3 DNA is TGCAGTGCTAGGTTAGGGAAAAGGGGGAGCAATCAGCCCCAGCATTTT.

This clonotype was seen ten or more times. The V gene is TRBV5-1, the J gene TRBJ2-5; 8 bases are a match to TRBD2. CDR3 length equals 14 residues. J was trimmed by 2 bases and V by 1 base; bases with no gene match: 1. Germline loops: CDR1 SGHRS, CDR2 YFSETQ. The CDR3 nucleotides are TGCGCCAGCAGCTTGACTAGCGGACAAGAGACCCAGTACTTC. Its translation: CASSLTSGQETQYF.

This chain joins TRBV12-3 or TRBV12-4 and TRBJ2-6, with D tentatively TRBD1 (6 bases). Between the trimmed V and J ends, which lost 6 bases and 6 bases, there was a span of 9 bases. The CDR3 contains 13 residues. The CDR3 loop reads CASSPGEANVLTF. The CDR3 coding sequence is TGTGCCAGCAGCCCAGGGGAGGCCAACGTCCTGACTTTC.

The chain has TRBV24-1 and TRBJ2-3; 7 bases align to TRBD2. V shed 4 bases, J shed 4 bases, and the junction held 4 bases outside the gene matches. Germline V gene data show CDR1 as KGHDR and CDR2 as SFDVKD. The CDR3 spans 14 residues. CDR3 region: CATSDAAGADTQYF. CDR3 DNA: TGTGCCACCAGTGACGCCGCGGGGGCAGATACGCAGTATTTT.

This sequence joins TRBV29-1 and TRBJ1-6, with D hard to call. The CDR3 is made up of 13 amino acids. The V and J ends lost 6 bases and 8 bases respectively, with 14 bases between them. CDR1 and CDR2 (germline): SQVTM, ANQGSEA. The CDR3: CSVRRAWDSPLHF. The CDR3 nucleotides are TGCAGCGTGAGGCGTGCTTGGGATTCACCCCTCCACTTT.

The chain recombines TRBV7-3 with TRBJ2-1, with 11 bases that match TRBD2. After removal of 1 base from V and 4 bases from J, the junction contained 0 bases not matched to a gene. This CDR3 has 15 amino acids. Germline values: CDR1 SGHTA, CDR2 FQGTGA. CDR3 loop: CASSLIAGGYNEQFF. For the CDR3, the DNA is TGTGCCAGCAGCTTAATAGCGGGAGGGTACAATGAGCAGTTCTTC.

A word on this clonotype: The germline gene is not matched at one end of the junction; a read error may be the cause. The rearrangement links TRBV7-7 to TRBJ2-5; D gene uncertain. Looked up from germline, CDR1 is SSHAT and CDR2 is FNYEAQ (reference sequence). This CDR3 spans 13 amino acids. The CDR3 loop reads CASSLVQGETQYF. The CDR3, as DNA: TGTGCTAGCAGCTTAGTGCAAGGAGAGACCCAGTACTTC. The full variable domain, with the rest looked up from reference TRBV7-7 and TRBJ2-5, is GAGVSQSPRYKVTKRGQDVTLRCDPISSHATLYWYQQALGQGPEFLTYFNYEAQPDKSGLPSDRFSAERPEGSISTLTIQRTEQRDSAMYRCASSLVQGETQYFGPGTRLLVL.

This clonotype was detected only a few times. This may be a read error, as it is one base from a much larger clone. The chain is built from TRBV20-1 and TRBJ2-7; weak D call: TRBD1 (5 bases). The V gene lost 4 bases and the J gene lost 0 bases, with 13 bases spanning the gap. Germline V CDR1 and CDR2: DFQATT, SNEGSKA (reference sequence). This CDR3 contains 14 residues. CDR3 sequence (DNA): TGCAGTGCTACCTTAAGGGGCAGCTCCTACGAGCAGTACTTC. Translating it yields CSATLRGSSYEQYF.

A word on this clonotype: Just one base apart from a much larger clone, this may be a read error. The chain links TRBV12-3 or TRBV12-4 to TRBJ2-6, with D uncertain. The CDR3 sequence is 16 residues long. CDR3: CASSLRSASGTNVLTF. The CDR3 DNA reads as TGTGCCAGCAGTTTAAGGTCGGCCTCTGGGACCAACGTCCTGACTTTC.

J is TRBJ2-1 and V is TRBV19, with D perhaps matching TRBD1 (5 bases). Trimming removed 6 bases from V and 4 bases from J, with 10 bases in between. Germline V lookup: CDR1 LNHDA, CDR2 SQIVND (reference sequence). The CDR3 length is 13 residues. The CDR3 sequence: CASRSQDYNEQFF. CDR3 nucleotides: TGTGCCAGTAGATCACAGGATTACAATGAGCAGTTCTTC.

This clonotype was seen more than once but under ten times. The chain employs TRBV24-1 and TRBJ1-3; D uncertain. Germline CDR1 is KGHDR and CDR2 is SFDVKD. Between the trimmed V and J ends, which lost 4 bases and 4 bases, there was a span of 4 bases. This CDR3 region has 12 residues. The CDR3 reads CATSDSGNTIYF. CDR3 sequence (DNA): TGTGCCACCAGTGACTCCGGAAACACCATATATTTT.

Only a few counts were recorded for this clonotype. The chain is built from TRBV24-1 and TRBJ2-6; D unresolved. Germline values: CDR1 KGHDR, CDR2 SFDVKD. Between the trimmed V and J ends, which lost 7 bases and 1 base, there was a span of 4 bases. This CDR3 has 13 amino acids. CDR3 coding DNA: TGTGCCACCAGGGAGTCTGGGGCCAACGTCCTGACTTTC. Protein product: CATRESGANVLTF.

This clonotype was recorded at least ten times. The gene calls are TRBV15 and TRBJ2-7, with D possibly being TRBD1 (5 bases). The length of the CDR3 is 14 residues. V was cut by 0 bases and J by 1 base, with 7 bases left in between. Germline V gene sequence: CDR1 LNHNV, CDR2 YYDKDF (reference sequence). The CDR3 region has the DNA TGTGCCACCAGCAGAGATCAGGGATCCTACGAGCAGTACTTC. Its translation is CATSRDQGSYEQYF.

The genes are TRBV24-1 and TRBJ2-1; 11 positions match TRBD1. This CDR3 has 13 residues. In germline, CDR1 is KGHDR, CDR2 SFDVKD. The CDR3 DNA reads as TGTGCTAACGGACAGGGGGCCGGGAATGAGCAGTTCTTC. Translating it yields CANGQGAGNEQFF.

This clonotype was observed a few times. The chain has TRBV6-5 and TRBJ1-2; no reliable D call. The CDR3 is 16 amino acids. V lost 2 bases and J lost 2, with 15 bases in between. Germline CDR1 and CDR2: MNHEY and SVGAGI. CDR3 sequence: CASSYPTSGVNYGYTF. The CDR3, as DNA: TGTGCCAGCAGTTACCCGACATCCGGCGTCAACTATGGCTACACCTTC.